This T cell receptor (beta chain) was captured by sequencing in a study of shared clonotypes between healthy human individuals. The repertoire was sequenced with immunoSEQ multiplex PCR; TCRdb's copy has only in-frame clones and lacks some. The sample holds a few million clones, under 95% seen once. In regard to this clone: Its cognate antigen is unknown.

Study-level points and caveats: Donor scarcity curtailed the genetic and exposure-history diversity represented herein. Clonotype sharing across a few donors was observed for roughly 5% of naive CD4 clonotypes.

This CDR3 is 14 amino acids long. Trimming left V 4 bases short and J 9 bases short, with 20 bases between. Looked up from germline, CDR1 is SGHNT and CDR2 is YYREEE (reference sequence). The sample was naive CD4+ T cells from PBMCs. The subset is: CD45RA+ positively selected. The TCR comes from a man aged 18-30 years in good health. Some clones in this sample may be carry-over from other donors' samples. The V call is TRBV5-4, the J call TRBJ2-7; D remains unclear. The CDR3 here is CASSPDLQASRQYF. For the CDR3, the DNA is TGTGCCAGCAGCCCGGATCTCCAGGCATCGCGGCAGTACTTC.